The table lists the clone carrying this TCR beta chain with a few counts. Amplified TCR beta CDR3 regions came from RNA transcripts. The primer set for the first-round RT-PCR of the TCR CDR3 was HTBI. Each CDR3 protein is one row after TCRdb ran MiXCR on the multiplex PCR reads. The sample has some 700,000 distinct CDR3 sequences, roughly 17% seen once. Patients aged 18 to 65 had newly diagnosed hyperthyroidism that had lasted under 2 months. This entry comes from a study of T cells in Graves' hyperthyroidism and ophthalmopathy. Study context: Staff took peripheral blood when the initial diagnosis was made, before any treatment began.

V lost 0 bases and J lost 5, with 10 bases in between. Germline values: CDR1 LGHNA, CDR2 YSLEER. The CDR3 length is 14 residues. Material for sequencing was blood. The TCR originated in a man aged 50-60 years with Graves' hyperthyroidism. The chain employs TRBV4-3 and TRBJ2-5; D is undetermined. The CDR3 sequence: CASSQDTSPETQYF. CDR3 nucleotide sequence: TGCGCCAGCAGCCAAGATACCAGTCCGGAGACCCAGTACTTC.